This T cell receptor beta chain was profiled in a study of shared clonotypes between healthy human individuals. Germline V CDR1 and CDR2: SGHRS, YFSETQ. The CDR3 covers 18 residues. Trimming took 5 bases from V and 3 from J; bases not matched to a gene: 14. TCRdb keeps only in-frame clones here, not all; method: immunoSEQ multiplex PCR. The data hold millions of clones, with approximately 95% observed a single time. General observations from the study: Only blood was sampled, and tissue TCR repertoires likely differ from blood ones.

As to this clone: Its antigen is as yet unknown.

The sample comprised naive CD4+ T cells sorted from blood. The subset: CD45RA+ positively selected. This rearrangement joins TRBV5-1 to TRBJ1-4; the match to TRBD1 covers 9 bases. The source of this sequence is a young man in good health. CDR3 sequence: CASRPGGTGLAANEKLFF. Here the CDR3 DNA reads TGCGCCAGCAGACCGGGCGGGACAGGGTTGGCAGCTAATGAAAAACTGTTTTTT.